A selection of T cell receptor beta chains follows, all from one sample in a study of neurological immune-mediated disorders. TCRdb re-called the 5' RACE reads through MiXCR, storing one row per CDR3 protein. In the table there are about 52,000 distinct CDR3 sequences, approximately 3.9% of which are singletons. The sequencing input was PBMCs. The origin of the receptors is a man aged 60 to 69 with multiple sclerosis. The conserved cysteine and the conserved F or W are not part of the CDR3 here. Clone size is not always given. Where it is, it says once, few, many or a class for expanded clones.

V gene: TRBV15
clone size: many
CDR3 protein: ATSRDLPGIPYEQY

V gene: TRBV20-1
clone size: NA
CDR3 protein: SARLYNEQF

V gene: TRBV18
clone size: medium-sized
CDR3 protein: ASSQTGRLPYEQY

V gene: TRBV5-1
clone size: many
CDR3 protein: ASSDRGTTSYEQY

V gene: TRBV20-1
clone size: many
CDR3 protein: SAKQIAGGSSINEQF

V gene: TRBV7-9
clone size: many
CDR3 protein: ASSSPTWDRVSRNEKLF

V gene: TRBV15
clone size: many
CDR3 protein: ATSRGGSSGGSYEQY

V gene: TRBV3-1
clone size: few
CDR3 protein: ASSQDREGYGELF

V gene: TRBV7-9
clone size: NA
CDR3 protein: ASSFPRDRRSAGELF

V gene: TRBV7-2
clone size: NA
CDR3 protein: ASSSHIGRFIGNTIY

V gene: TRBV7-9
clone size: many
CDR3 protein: ASSLTDEQY

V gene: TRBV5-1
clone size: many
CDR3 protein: ASSLGRENEKLF

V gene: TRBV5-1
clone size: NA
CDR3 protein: ASSSLEQETQY

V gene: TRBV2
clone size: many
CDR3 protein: ASRGPGNTIY

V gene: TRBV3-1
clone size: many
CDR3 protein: ASSQPGQGTDTQY

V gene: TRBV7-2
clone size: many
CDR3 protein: ASSSTSGRGSGANVLT

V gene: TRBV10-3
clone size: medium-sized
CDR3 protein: AISEAQGGGPYTQY

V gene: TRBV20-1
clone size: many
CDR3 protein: SASWRGPGYEQY

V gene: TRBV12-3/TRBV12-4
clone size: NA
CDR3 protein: DSSTNRAGYT

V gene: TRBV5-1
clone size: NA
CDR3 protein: ASSPGGNSDSYEQY

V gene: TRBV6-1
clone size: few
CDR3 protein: ASSETGTGVNLF

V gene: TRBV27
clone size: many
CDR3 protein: ASSASGTVFNEQF

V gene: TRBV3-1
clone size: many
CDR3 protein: ASSQDRRNQPQH

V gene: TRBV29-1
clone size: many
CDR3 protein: SHQGTNTDTQY

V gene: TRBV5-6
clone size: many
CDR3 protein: ASSFPGQIEAF

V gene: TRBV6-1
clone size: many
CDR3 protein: ASKAASPLLDGYT

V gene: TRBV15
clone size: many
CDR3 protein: ATSRDFPLQGDEQY

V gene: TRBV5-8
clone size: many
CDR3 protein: ASSHRLAGGLDTQY

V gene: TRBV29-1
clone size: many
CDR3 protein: SVPGQGRPYEQY

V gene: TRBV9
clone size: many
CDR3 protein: ASSALLAADTQY

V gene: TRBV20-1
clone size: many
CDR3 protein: SAATSGVYNEQF

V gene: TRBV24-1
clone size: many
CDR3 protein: ATSDPGLAGGSSYNEQF

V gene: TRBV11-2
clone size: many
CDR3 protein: ASSMTSGRSNEQF

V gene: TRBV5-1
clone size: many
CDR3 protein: ASSAALGEGGYT

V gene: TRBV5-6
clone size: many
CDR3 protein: ASSSRWLGSSYNEQF

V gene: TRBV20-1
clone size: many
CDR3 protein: SADPSGGDVYEQY

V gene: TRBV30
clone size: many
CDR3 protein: AWSGNSHT

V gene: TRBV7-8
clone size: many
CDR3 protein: ASSIRGESETQY

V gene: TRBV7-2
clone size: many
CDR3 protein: ASSAFGTGGYEQF

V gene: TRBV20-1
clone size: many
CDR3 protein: SARDPYPITEAF

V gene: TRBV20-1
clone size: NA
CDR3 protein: SARDSMAGDYNEQF

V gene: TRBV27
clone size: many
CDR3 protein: ASSLSGTGVTEAF

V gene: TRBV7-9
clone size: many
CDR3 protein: ASSLGKNTEAF

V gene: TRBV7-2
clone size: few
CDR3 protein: ASSLGLAGGMETQY

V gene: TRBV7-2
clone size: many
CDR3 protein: ASSLFGGQPQH

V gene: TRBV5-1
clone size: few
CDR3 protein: ASRAGEAKNIQY

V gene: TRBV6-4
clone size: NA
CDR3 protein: ASSLSGGTDTQY

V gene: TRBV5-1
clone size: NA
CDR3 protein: ASSSGQNNSTLN

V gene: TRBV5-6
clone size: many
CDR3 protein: ASSMGLAGETQY

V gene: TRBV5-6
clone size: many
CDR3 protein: ASSSAIAGGPYNEQF

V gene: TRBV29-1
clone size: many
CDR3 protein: SGTSLNTEAF

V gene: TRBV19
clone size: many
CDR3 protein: ASSTRIQAWTEAF

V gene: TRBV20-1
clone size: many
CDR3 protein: SATYRDSTRDEQY

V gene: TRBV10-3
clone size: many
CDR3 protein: AISLRDGTGAADTQY

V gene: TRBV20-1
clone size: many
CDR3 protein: SASEGQLNYGYT

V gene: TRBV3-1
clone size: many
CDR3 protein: ASSHIYGYT